Listed below are T cell receptor beta chains from one sample, sequenced in a study of blood T cell repertoires in COVID-19. Data came from immunoSEQ multiplex PCR; TCRdb stores just in-frame clones and leaves some out. The sample holds some 230,000 clones; approximately 90% are singletons and the top ten take about 2.2%. The specimen sequenced was peripheral blood. Receptor source: a man younger than 45 who had recovered from COVID-19. CDR3s include the opening cysteine and the closing phenylalanine or tryptophan. The D gene is left open where the match is weak. Not every row has a clone size; where given, it reads once, few, many or a size class.

j_call v_call clone_size d_call cdr3_nt cdr3_aa
TRBJ1-6 TRBV14 . TRBD1 TGTGCCAGCAGCCAAGAGGGGGGGGGAAGGACAGGGTCGAGTAGCTCCTATAATTCACCCCTCCACTTT CASSQEGGGRTGSSSSYNSPLHF
TRBJ2-7 TRBV7-9 . . TGTGCCAGCAGCTTTAGGGGGTCCTACGAGCAGTACTTC CASSFRGSYEQYF
TRBJ2-1 TRBV11-2 . . TGTGCCAGCAGCTTAGGCGGGACTCCATACAATGAGCAGTTCTTC CASSLGGTPYNEQFF
TRBJ2-7 TRBV2 . TRBD1 TGTGCCAGCAGCTGGGGACAGGTGGGGGGATACGAGCAGTACTTC CASSWGQVGGYEQYF
TRBJ2-7 TRBV4-2 once TRBD1 TGTGCCAGCAGCCAAGATCCCGGACAGGGTCGCGAGCAGTACTTC CASSQDPGQGREQYF
TRBJ2-3 TRBV11-3 . . TGTGCCAGCAGCTTATTTACAGGGAGGGAGACAGATACGCAGTATTTT CASSLFTGRETDTQYF
TRBJ1-4 TRBV5-1 . . TGCGCCAGCAGCTTCGGAGCAACTAATGAAAAACTGTTTTTT CASSFGATNEKLFF
TRBJ1-1 TRBV2 . . TGTGCCACCGGGGATAACGGCTCAGCTTTCTTT CATGDNGSAFF
TRBJ2-5 TRBV7-9 . . TGTGCCAGCAGCTTGGCCAGGCCCCAAGAGACCCAGTACTTC CASSLARPQETQYF
TRBJ2-3 TRBV3-1/TRBV3-2 . . TGTGCCAGCCGGCGGGGTAGGGGCTTTGATACGCAGTATTTT CASRRGRGFDTQYF
TRBJ2-6 TRBV2 . TRBD2 TGTGCCAGCAGTGAAGGGGACTATCTTCCTGAGGGCTCTGGGGCCAACGTCCTGACTTTC CASSEGDYLPEGSGANVLTF
TRBJ1-2 TRBV12-3/TRBV12-4 . TRBD1 TGTGCCAGCACTGGACAGGGGGTAGGTGGCTACACCTTC CASTGQGVGGYTF
TRBJ1-2 TRBV3-1/TRBV3-2 . TRBD1 TGTGCCAGCAGCCTTGGGACAGGGGGCATTGGCTACACCTTC CASSLGTGGIGYTF
TRBJ2-3 TRBV12-5 . . TGTGCTAGTGGTTTGAATGGAGGGGTCAGGGCGGATACGCAGTATTTT CASGLNGGVRADTQYF
TRBJ1-2 TRBV27 . . TGTGCCAGCGGAAACACAGAGGGTGGTTATGGCTACACCTTC CASGNTEGGYGYTF
TRBJ2-1 TRBV11-2 few . TGTGCCAGCAGCTTAGAGCGGCTCGCCCGTGAGCAGTTCTTC CASSLERLAREQFF
TRBJ1-1 TRBV6-5 . . TGTGCCAGCACCACGGCGGGGCTTAACACTGAAGCTTTCTTT CASTTAGLNTEAFF
TRBJ2-1 TRBV29-1 once TRBD2 TGCAGCGTTCACGTTATAGCGGGGGGCCCCAATGAGCAGTTCTTC CSVHVIAGGPNEQFF
TRBJ2-2 TRBV10-1 . TRBD2 TGCGCCAGCAGTCCTAGCGGGGATACCGGGGAGCTGTTTTTT CASSPSGDTGELFF
TRBJ1-6 TRBV6-5 . TRBD1 TGTGCCACCCCGGGACAGGGGTCTTCACCCCTCCACTTT CATPGQGSSPLHF
TRBJ2-7 TRBV11-2 . TRBD2 TGTGCCAGCAGCTTAGCCTCTAGCGGGGGTTCCTCCTACGAGCAGTACTTC CASSLASSGGSSYEQYF
TRBJ2-7 TRBV10-3 . . TGTGCCATCAGTGACAGATCCTACGAGCAGTACTTC CAISDRSYEQYF
TRBJ1-5 TRBV27 . . TGTGCCAGCAGTCGACTAGGTCAGCCCCAGCATTTT CASSRLGQPQHF
TRBJ1-4 TRBV29-1 . TRBD1 TGCAGCGGAACCACAGGGGGAAATGAAAAACTGTTTTTT CSGTTGGNEKLFF
TRBJ1-3 TRBV9 . TRBD1 TGTGCCAGCAGCACCCGACAGGGACCGGGAAACACCATATATTTT CASSTRQGPGNTIYF
TRBJ2-3 TRBV5-8 . . TGTGCCAGCAGCTTGGCAGGGGACCGGGTTACAGATACGCAGTATTTT CASSLAGDRVTDTQYF
TRBJ2-5 TRBV6-1 . TRBD2 TGTGCCAGCAGCGAATATATAGGGACTAGCGGAGGAGAGACCCAGTACTTC CASSEYIGTSGGETQYF
TRBJ1-3 TRBV5-1 . TRBD1 TGCGCCAGCAGCTTGGGGACAGGGGATGGAAACACCATATATTTT CASSLGTGDGNTIYF
TRBJ1-2 TRBV3-1/TRBV3-2 . . TGTGCCAGCAGCCAAGATTTGAGAGCTAACTATGGCTACACCTTC CASSQDLRANYGYTF
TRBJ2-1 TRBV11-3 . . TGTGCCAGCAGCTTAAGGCGGGGCAGCTTCTACAATGAGCAGTTCTTC CASSLRRGSFYNEQFF
TRBJ2-5 TRBV7-6 . TRBD1 TGTGCCAGCAGCTCGCAGGGGGCTCGGTACCAAGAGACCCAGTACTTC CASSSQGARYQETQYF
TRBJ1-1 TRBV27 once . TGTGCCAGCAGTCACGGGTACACTGAAGCTTTCTTT CASSHGYTEAFF
TRBJ1-1 TRBV11-2 . . TGTGCCAGCAGCGTCAATTTGAACACTGAAGCTTTCTTT CASSVNLNTEAFF
TRBJ1-6 TRBV6-5 . . TGTGCCAGCAAGGGCGAGGGCTCCTATAATTCACCCCTCCACTTT CASKGEGSYNSPLHF
TRBJ2-1 TRBV6-5 once . TGTATCCTACGGGACTACAATGAGCAGTTCTTC CILRDYNEQFF
TRBJ2-1 TRBV12-3/TRBV12-4 . . TGTGCCAGCAGTTTCATGCGAAATGAGCAGTTCTTC CASSFMRNEQFF
TRBJ2-7 TRBV7-2 . . TGTGCCAGCAGCTTGAGGGTGGTTCCCTACGAGCAGTACTTC CASSLRVVPYEQYF
TRBJ1-1 TRBV7-9 . TRBD1 TGTGCCAGCAGCCCACGGGACAGACTGAACACTGAAGCTTTCTTT CASSPRDRLNTEAFF
TRBJ2-3 TRBV9 . TRBD2 TGTGCCAGCAGCGCCCCCGGGACTAGCGGCCTTGGTCCGACAGATACGCAGTATTTT CASSAPGTSGLGPTDTQYF
TRBJ2-2 TRBV29-1 few TRBD1 TGCAGCGGGACCGGGACAGAAAACACCGGGGAGCTGTTTTTT CSGTGTENTGELFF
TRBJ2-1 TRBV6-1 . TRBD1 TGTGCCAGCAGTGAGAAAAATACCGGGACAGGGACGACTGAGCAGTTCTTC CASSEKNTGTGTTEQFF
TRBJ1-4 TRBV10-3 . . TGTGCCATCAGTGAGGCGACAGACGTTAATGAAAAACTGTTTTTT CAISEATDVNEKLFF
TRBJ2-1 TRBV23-1 . . TGCGCCAGCAGTCAAGTGAAGAAGCTAGAGGGGGATGAGCAGTTCTTC CASSQVKKLEGDEQFF
TRBJ2-7 TRBV7-9 few TRBD2 TGTGCCAGCAGCTTAGCGCAAGGAGCGGGGGGGCCTTACGAGCAGTACTTC CASSLAQGAGGPYEQYF
TRBJ2-2 TRBV7-2 . TRBD1 TGTGCCAGCAGCTACCGACAGGGAAGGGACACCGGGGAGCTGTTTTTT CASSYRQGRDTGELFF
TRBJ1-1 TRBV10-3 . . TGTGCCATCATATCAGGGCTTAACACTGAAGCTTTCTTT CAIISGLNTEAFF
TRBJ2-2 TRBV7-9 . . TGTGCCAGCAGCTTGCCCCGGCAGGGAAACACCGGGGAGCTGTTTTTT CASSLPRQGNTGELFF
TRBJ1-1 TRBV2 . TRBD1 TGTGCCAGCAGTGTCCCGGGACAGGGGGAGTGGGGCACTGAAGCTTTCTTT CASSVPGQGEWGTEAFF
TRBJ1-1 TRBV18 . . TGTGCCAGCTCACCTCAAGGGGGTATGAACACTGAAGCTTTCTTT CASSPQGGMNTEAFF
TRBJ2-3 TRBV6-5 . . TGTGCCAGCATCCACGCGCGACCGGAGAGTACGCAGTATTTT CASIHARPESTQYF
TRBJ1-1 TRBV19 . TRBD1 TGTGCCAGTAGTATAGGGGCGGGACAGGGACTCCCCCGCGACACTGAAGCTTTCTTT CASSIGAGQGLPRDTEAFF
TRBJ2-7 TRBV19 . . TGTGCCAGTACCCCATCCCCGGGATACGAGCAGTACTTC CASTPSPGYEQYF
TRBJ1-4 TRBV7-6 . . TGTGCCAGCAGCGGCACAGGGACAACTAATGAAAAACTGTTTTTT CASSGTGTTNEKLFF